This T cell receptor beta chain was identified during a study of cytomegalovirus exposure and HLA in healthy donors. Turning to the study itself: An early data release held 79 million or so unique TCRs from HLA-typed donors.

This PCR relied on a set of 60 Vbeta primers and 13 Jbeta primers. Some clones are missing from TCRdb's copy, which holds only in-frame ones; the method was immunoSEQ multiplex PCR. The sample yields around 130,000 clones, about 79% seen once. V gave up 0 bases and J gave up 5 bases; unmatched junction bases: 5. This CDR3 has 15 amino acids. Germline-derived CDR1 and CDR2 are MGHRA and YSYEKL. This rearrangement joins TRBV4-1 to TRBJ2-7; TRBD1 matches at 9 bases. This TCR came from a woman under 30 in good health and CMV-seropositive. The sequenced sample was PBMCs. The CDR3 is CASSQEKGQGHEQYF. DNA for the CDR3: TGCGCCAGCAGCCAAGAGAAGGGACAGGGCCACGAGCAGTACTTC.